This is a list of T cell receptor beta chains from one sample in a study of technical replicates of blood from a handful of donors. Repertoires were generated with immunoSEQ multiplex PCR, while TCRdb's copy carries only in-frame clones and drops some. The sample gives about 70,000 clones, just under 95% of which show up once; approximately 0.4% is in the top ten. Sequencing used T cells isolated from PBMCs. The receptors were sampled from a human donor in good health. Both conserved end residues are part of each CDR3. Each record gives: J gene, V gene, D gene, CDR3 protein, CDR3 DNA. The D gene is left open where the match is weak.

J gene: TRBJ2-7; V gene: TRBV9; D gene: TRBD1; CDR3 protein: CASSVSVTGGFYEQYF; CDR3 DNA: TGTGCCAGCAGCGTAAGTGTGACAGGGGGTTTCTACGAGCAGTACTTC
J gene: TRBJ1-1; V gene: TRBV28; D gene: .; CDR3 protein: CASSLWAGAGEAFF; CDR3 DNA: TGTGCCAGCAGTTTATGGGCTGGGGCAGGGGAAGCTTTCTTT
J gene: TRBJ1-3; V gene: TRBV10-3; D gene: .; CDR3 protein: CATTRDSGNTIYF; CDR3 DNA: TGTGCCACCACCCGGGATTCTGGAAACACCATATATTTT
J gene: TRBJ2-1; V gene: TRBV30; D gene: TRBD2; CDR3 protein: CAWSTIGRGEQFF; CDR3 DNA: TGTGCCTGGAGTACAATCGGGAGGGGGGAGCAGTTCTTC
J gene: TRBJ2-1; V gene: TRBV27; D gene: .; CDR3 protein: CASSFKAVEYGNEQFF; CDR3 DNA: TGTGCCAGCAGTTTTAAGGCGGTGGAGTACGGGAATGAGCAGTTCTTC
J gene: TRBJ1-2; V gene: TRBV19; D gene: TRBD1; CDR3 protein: CASSIDGTGGYGYTF; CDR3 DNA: TGTGCCAGTAGTATAGATGGGACAGGGGGCTATGGCTACACCTTC
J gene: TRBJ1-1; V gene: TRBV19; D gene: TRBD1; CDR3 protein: CATLDRDHTEAFF; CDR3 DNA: TGTGCCACCCTGGACAGGGACCACACTGAAGCTTTCTTT
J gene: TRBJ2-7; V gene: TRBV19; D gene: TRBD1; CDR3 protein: CASSISDREFVHEQYF; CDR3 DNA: TGTGCCAGTAGCATTAGTGACAGGGAGTTTGTCCACGAGCAGTACTTC
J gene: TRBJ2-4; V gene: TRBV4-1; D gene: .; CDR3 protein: CASSQISGEHDIQYF; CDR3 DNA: TGCGCCAGCAGCCAAATCTCCGGGGAGCATGACATTCAGTACTTC
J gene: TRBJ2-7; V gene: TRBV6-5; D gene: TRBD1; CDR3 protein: CASSLGQSSYEQYF; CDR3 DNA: TGTGCCAGCAGTTTGGGACAGAGCTCCTACGAGCAGTACTTC
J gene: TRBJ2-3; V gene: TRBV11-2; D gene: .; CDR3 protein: CASSLVVREFPDTQYF; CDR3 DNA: TGTGCCAGCAGCTTAGTAGTTCGGGAGTTCCCAGATACGCAGTATTTT
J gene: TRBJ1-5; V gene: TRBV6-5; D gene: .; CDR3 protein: CASSYSRSSFNQPQHF; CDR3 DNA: TGTGCCAGCAGTTACTCGAGGTCCAGCTTCAATCAGCCCCAGCATTTT
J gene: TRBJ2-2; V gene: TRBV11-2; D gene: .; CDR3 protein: CASSFPRQNANTGELFF; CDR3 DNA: TGTGCCAGCAGCTTCCCCCGACAAAACGCGAACACCGGGGAGCTGTTTTTT
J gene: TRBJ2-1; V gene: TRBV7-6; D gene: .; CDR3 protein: CASSLDRFNEQFF; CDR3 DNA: TGTGCCAGCAGCTTGGACAGATTCAATGAGCAGTTCTTC
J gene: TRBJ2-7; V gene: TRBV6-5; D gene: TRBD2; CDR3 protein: CASSYGGLAVEQYF; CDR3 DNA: TGTGCCAGCAGTTACGGGGGACTAGCGGTCGAGCAGTACTTC
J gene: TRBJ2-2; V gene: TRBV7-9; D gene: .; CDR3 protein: CASSLVDGLSNTGELFF; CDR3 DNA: TGTGCCAGCAGCTTAGTTGACGGACTATCGAACACCGGGGAGCTGTTTTTT
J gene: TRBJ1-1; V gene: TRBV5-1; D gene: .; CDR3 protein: CASSSWTEDTEAFF; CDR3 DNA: TGCGCCAGCAGCTCTTGGACAGAGGACACTGAAGCTTTCTTT
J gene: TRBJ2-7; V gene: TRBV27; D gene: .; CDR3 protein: CASSLGIYYEQYF; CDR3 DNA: TGTGCCAGCAGTTTGGGCATCTACTACGAGCAGTACTTC
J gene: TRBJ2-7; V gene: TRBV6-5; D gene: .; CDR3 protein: CASSYLFRGSYEQYF; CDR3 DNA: TGTGCCAGCAGTTACCTATTTAGGGGTTCCTACGAGCAGTACTTC
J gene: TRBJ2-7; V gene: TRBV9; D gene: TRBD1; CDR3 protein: CASPPPSSDRSSYEQYF; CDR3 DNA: TGTGCCAGCCCCCCACCCTCCTCGGACAGGAGCTCCTACGAGCAGTACTTC
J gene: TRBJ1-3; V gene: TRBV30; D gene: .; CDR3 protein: CAWSGGLGNTIYF; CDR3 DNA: TGTGCCTGGAGTGGAGGCCTTGGAAACACCATATATTTT
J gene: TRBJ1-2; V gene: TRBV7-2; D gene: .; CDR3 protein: CASSLVRGGIDGYTF; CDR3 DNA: TGTGCCAGCAGCTTAGTAAGAGGGGGAATAGATGGCTACACCTTC
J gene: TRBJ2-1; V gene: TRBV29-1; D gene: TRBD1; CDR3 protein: CSVEGDRGSYNEQFF; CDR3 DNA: TGCAGCGTTGAAGGAGACAGGGGCTCCTACAATGAGCAGTTCTTC
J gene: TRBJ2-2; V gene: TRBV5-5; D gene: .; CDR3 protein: CASSLVSGEVAGELFF; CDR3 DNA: TGTGCCAGCAGCTTGGTTTCCGGGGAGGTGGCCGGGGAGCTGTTTTTT
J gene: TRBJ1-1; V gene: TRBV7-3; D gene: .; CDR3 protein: CASSPTAGGAKAFF; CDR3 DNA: TGTGCCAGCAGCCCAACCGCGGGGGGGGCGAAGGCTTTCTTT
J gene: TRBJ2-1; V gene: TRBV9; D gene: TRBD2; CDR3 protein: CASSVAWASGGTYNEQFF; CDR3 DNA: TGTGCCAGCAGCGTAGCTTGGGCTAGCGGAGGAACCTACAATGAGCAGTTCTTC